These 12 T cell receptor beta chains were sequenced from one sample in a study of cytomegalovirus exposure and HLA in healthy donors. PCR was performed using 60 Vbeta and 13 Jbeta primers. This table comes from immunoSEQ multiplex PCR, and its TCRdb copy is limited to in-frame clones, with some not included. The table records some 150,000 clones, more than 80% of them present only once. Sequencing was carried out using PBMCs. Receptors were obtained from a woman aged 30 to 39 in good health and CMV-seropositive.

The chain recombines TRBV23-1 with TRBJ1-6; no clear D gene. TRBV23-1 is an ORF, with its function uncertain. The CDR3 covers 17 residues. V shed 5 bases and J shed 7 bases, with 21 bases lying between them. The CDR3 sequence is CASSTIEKAEVNSPLHF. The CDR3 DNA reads TGCGCCAGCAGTACAATCGAGAAAGCAGAGGTAAATTCACCCCTCCACTTT.

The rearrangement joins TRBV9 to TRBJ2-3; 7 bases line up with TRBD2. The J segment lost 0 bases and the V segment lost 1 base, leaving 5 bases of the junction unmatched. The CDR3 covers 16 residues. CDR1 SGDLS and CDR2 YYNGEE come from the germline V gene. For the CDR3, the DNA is TGTGCCAGCAGCGTAAATGGGGGGGGTAGCACAGATACGCAGTATTTT. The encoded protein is CASSVNGGGSTDTQYF. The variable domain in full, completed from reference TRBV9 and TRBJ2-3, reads DSGVTQTPKHLITATGQRVTLRCSPRSGDLSVYWYQQSLDQGLQFLIQYYNGEERAKGNILERFSAQQFPDLHSELNLSSLELGDSALYFCASSVNGGGSTDTQYFGPGTRLTVL.

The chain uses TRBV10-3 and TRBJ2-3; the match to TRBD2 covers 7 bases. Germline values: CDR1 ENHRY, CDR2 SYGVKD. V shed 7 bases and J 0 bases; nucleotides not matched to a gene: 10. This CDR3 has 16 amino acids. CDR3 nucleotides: TGTGCCATCAACCCTGGTCTAGCGGCGAGCACAGATACGCAGTATTTT. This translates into CAINPGLAASTDTQYF.

CDR3: CASSLLTDRGGYTF. CDR3 bases: TGCGCCAGCAGCTTATTGACGGACAGGGGTGGCTACACCTTC. The genes are TRBV5-1 and TRBJ1-2, with 9 bases that match TRBD1. Germline V CDR1 and CDR2: SGHRS, YFSETQ. The CDR3 sequence is 14 residues long. V shed 2 bases, J shed 7 bases, and the junction held 6 bases outside the gene matches.

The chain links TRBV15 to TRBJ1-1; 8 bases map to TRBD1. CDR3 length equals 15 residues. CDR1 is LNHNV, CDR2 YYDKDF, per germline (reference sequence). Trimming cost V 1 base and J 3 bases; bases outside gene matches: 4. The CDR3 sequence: CATSRAGGEYTEAFF. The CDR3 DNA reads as TGTGCCACCAGCAGAGCAGGGGGCGAGTACACTGAAGCTTTCTTT.

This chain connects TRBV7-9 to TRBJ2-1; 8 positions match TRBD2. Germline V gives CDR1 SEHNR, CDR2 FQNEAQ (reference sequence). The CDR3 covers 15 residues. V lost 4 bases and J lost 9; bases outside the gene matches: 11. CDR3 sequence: CASSSRGGSESEQFF. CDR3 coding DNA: TGTGCCAGCAGCTCTCGGGGGGGGTCCGAGAGTGAGCAGTTCTTC.

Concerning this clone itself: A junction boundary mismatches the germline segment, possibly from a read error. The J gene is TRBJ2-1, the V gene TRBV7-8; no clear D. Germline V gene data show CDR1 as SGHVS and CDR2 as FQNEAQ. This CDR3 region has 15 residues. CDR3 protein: CASSLGRNSHNEQFF. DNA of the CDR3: TGTGCCAGCAGCTTAGGCCGAAACTCCCACAATGAGCAGTTCTTC.

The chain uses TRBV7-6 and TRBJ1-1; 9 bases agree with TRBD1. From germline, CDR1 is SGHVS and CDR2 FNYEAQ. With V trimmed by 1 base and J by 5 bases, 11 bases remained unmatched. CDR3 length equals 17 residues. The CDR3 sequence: CASSLVTQGAGSTEAFF. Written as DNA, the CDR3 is TGTGCCAGCAGCTTAGTTACACAGGGGGCTGGGTCGACTGAAGCTTTCTTT.

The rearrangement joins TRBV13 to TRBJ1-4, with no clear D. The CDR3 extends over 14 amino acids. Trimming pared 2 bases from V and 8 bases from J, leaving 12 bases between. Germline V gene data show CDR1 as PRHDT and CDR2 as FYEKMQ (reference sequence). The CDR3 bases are TGTGCCAGCAGCTTACGAGGATTCGAGGAAAAACTGTTTTTT. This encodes CASSLRGFEEKLFF.

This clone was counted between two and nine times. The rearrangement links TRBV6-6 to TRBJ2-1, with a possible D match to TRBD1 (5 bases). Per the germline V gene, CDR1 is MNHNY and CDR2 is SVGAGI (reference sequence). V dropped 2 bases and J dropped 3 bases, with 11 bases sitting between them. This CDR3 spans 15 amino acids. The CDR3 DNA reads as TGTGCCAGCAGTTACACTCAGGGAAACTACAATGAGCAGTTCTTC. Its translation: CASSYTQGNYNEQFF.

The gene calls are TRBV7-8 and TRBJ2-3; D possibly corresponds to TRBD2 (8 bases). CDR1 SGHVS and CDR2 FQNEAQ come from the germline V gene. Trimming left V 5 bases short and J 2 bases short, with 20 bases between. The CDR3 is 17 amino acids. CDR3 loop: CASSLRGWTSFTDTQYF. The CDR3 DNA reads TGTGCCAGCAGCCTCAGGGGGTGGACTAGCTTCACAGATACGCAGTATTTT. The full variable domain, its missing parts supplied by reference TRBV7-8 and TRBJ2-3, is GAGVSQSPRYKVAKRGQDVALRCDPISGHVSLFWYQQALGQGPEFLTYFQNEAQLDKSGLPSDRFFAERPEGSVSTLKIQRTQQEDSAVYLCASSLRGWTSFTDTQYFGPGTRLTVL.

Here the CDR3 reads CAWSVLAARGIQYF. The CDR3 DNA sequence: TGTGCCTGGAGTGTACTGGCAGCTCGGGGCATTCAGTACTTC. V and J are TRBV30 and TRBJ2-4; TRBD2 might be the D (5 bases). Trimming pared 0 bases from V and 9 bases from J, leaving 15 bases between. CDR1 is GTSNPN, CDR2 SVGIG, per germline (reference sequence). The CDR3 consists of 14 residues.